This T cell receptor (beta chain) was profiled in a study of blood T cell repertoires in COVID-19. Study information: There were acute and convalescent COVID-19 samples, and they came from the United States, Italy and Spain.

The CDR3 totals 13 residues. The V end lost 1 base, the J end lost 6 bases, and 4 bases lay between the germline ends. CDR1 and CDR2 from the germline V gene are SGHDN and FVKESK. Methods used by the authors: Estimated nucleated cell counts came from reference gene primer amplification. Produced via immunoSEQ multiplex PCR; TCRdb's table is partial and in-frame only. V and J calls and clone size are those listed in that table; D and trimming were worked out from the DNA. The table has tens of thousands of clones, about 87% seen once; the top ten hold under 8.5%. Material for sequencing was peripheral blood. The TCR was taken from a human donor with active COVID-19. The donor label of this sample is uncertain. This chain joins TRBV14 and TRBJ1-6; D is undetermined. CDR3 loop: CASSQVSNSPLHF. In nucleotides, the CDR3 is TGTGCCAGCAGCCAAGTTAGTAATTCACCCCTCCACTTT.